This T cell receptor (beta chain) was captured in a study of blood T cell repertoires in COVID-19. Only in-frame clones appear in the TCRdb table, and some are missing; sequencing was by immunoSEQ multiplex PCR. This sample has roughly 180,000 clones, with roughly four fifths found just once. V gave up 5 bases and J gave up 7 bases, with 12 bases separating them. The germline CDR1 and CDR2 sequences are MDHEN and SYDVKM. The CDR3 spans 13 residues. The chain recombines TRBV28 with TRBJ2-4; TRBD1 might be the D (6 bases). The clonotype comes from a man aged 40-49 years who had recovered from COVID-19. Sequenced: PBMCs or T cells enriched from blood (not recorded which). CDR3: CASSLQGRNIQYF. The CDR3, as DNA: TGTGCCAGCAGTCTACAGGGCAGGAACATTCAGTACTTC.